What follows is one T cell receptor beta chain and its context. Antigen specificity is unknown. This record belongs to a study of T cells in Graves' hyperthyroidism and ophthalmopathy. TCR beta CDR3 regions were amplified from RNA. A first-round RT-PCR of the TCR CDR3 used the HTBI primer set. TCRdb passed the multiplex PCR reads through MiXCR, listing each CDR3 protein once. The sample lists around 620,000 distinct CDR3 sequences; under 60% were seen once. Study results and limitations: Appearing also in blood were most of the thyroid clonotypes expanded above 0.001.

V lost 5 bases to trimming and J lost 7 bases; unmatched junction nucleotides: 7. This CDR3 region has 15 residues. The germline V gene has CDR1 SGHTA and CDR2 FQGNSA. This TCR came from an adult woman with Graves' disease, either hyperthyroidism or ophthalmopathy (not recorded which). The sample taken for sequencing was peripheral blood or thyroid tissue (not recorded which). The rearrangement uses TRBV7-2 and TRBJ1-4, with 10 bases aligning to TRBD1. The CDR3 DNA sequence: TGTGCCAGCAGCGGACGACAGGGGGCGGGTGAAAAACTGTTTTTT. The encoded protein is CASSGRQGAGEKLFF.